Listed below are T cell receptor beta chains from one sample, sequenced in a study of cytomegalovirus exposure and HLA in healthy donors. TCRdb keeps only in-frame clones here, not all; method: immunoSEQ multiplex PCR. Seen here are roughly 110,000 clones, around 76% observed once, and the top ten hold about 2.3%. The sequenced sample consisted of PBMCs. These receptors all stem from a man between 18 and 29 years old in good health and CMV-seronegative. Each CDR3 is given with its conserved first and last residue. Each record gives: V gene, clone size, D gene, J gene, CDR3 DNA, CDR3 protein. A D gene is named only where the DNA matches it firmly. Expanded clones are given a class, and other clones once, few, many or no size at all.

v_call: TRBV19
clone_size: .
d_call: TRBD1
j_call: TRBJ2-1
cdr3_nt: TGTGCCAGTAGTATAGAACACGGGGCAGGGGGCTACAATGAGCAGTTCTTC
cdr3_aa: CASSIEHGAGGYNEQFF

v_call: TRBV28
clone_size: .
d_call: .
j_call: TRBJ1-6
cdr3_nt: TGTGCCAGCAGTTTAGCGTCCAGCAGGTCATCACCCCTCCACTTT
cdr3_aa: CASSLASSRSSPLHF

v_call: TRBV5-6
clone_size: .
d_call: TRBD1
j_call: TRBJ2-2
cdr3_nt: TGTGCCAGTGAAGGACAGGGGGCATATACCGGGGAGCTGTTTTTT
cdr3_aa: CASEGQGAYTGELFF

v_call: TRBV7-2
clone_size: .
d_call: TRBD1
j_call: TRBJ1-6
cdr3_nt: TGTGCCAGCAGGTCCGGGACAGGGGCTCCCAGCTCCTATAATTCACCCCTCCACTTT
cdr3_aa: CASRSGTGAPSSYNSPLHF

v_call: TRBV6-5
clone_size: .
d_call: .
j_call: TRBJ2-6
cdr3_nt: TGTGCCAGCAGCTACGAGGTACCGTCTGGGGCCAACGTCCTGACTTTC
cdr3_aa: CASSYEVPSGANVLTF

v_call: TRBV7-6
clone_size: .
d_call: .
j_call: TRBJ1-1
cdr3_nt: TGTGCCAGCAGCTTAGCGGGCGTAAACACTGAAGCTTTCTTT
cdr3_aa: CASSLAGVNTEAFF

v_call: TRBV7-9
clone_size: once
d_call: TRBD1
j_call: TRBJ1-1
cdr3_nt: TGTGCCAGCAGCTTAATACAGGGGAGTAACACTGAAGCTTTCTTT
cdr3_aa: CASSLIQGSNTEAFF

v_call: TRBV13
clone_size: .
d_call: .
j_call: TRBJ1-3
cdr3_nt: TGTGCCAGCAGCCCGGTAAGCTCTGGAAACACCATATATTTT
cdr3_aa: CASSPVSSGNTIYF

v_call: TRBV19
clone_size: once
d_call: TRBD1
j_call: TRBJ1-2
cdr3_nt: TGTGCCAGTAGGGTACAGGGGTCCCATGGCTACACCTTC
cdr3_aa: CASRVQGSHGYTF

v_call: TRBV10-3
clone_size: .
d_call: TRBD1
j_call: TRBJ1-3
cdr3_nt: TGTGCCATCAGTGACTATGTCCCGGGACAGGGAACTGGGGGAAACACCATATATTTT
cdr3_aa: CAISDYVPGQGTGGNTIYF

v_call: TRBV7-8
clone_size: .
d_call: TRBD1
j_call: TRBJ2-7
cdr3_nt: TGTGCCAGCAGCACCCCGACAGGGGGTTCCCACGAGCAGTACTTC
cdr3_aa: CASSTPTGGSHEQYF

v_call: TRBV20-1
clone_size: .
d_call: .
j_call: TRBJ1-2
cdr3_nt: TGCAGTGCTACGGACATCGGGGGCTACACCTTC
cdr3_aa: CSATDIGGYTF

v_call: TRBV27
clone_size: .
d_call: .
j_call: TRBJ2-4
cdr3_nt: TGTGCCAGCAGAAGTAAACTAGCCAAAAACATTCAGTACTTC
cdr3_aa: CASRSKLAKNIQYF

v_call: TRBV7-9
clone_size: few
d_call: .
j_call: TRBJ1-4
cdr3_nt: TGTGCCAGCAGCCCAAGGGACATTGTTAATGAAAAACTGTTTTTT
cdr3_aa: CASSPRDIVNEKLFF

v_call: TRBV10-3
clone_size: .
d_call: .
j_call: TRBJ2-6
cdr3_nt: TGTGCCATCAGTCTGACTACCTCTGGGGCCAACGTCCTGACTTTC
cdr3_aa: CAISLTTSGANVLTF

v_call: TRBV28
clone_size: .
d_call: .
j_call: TRBJ2-7
cdr3_nt: TGTGCCAGCAGTTTTCCAGGGTCCCGTTACGAGCAGTACTTC
cdr3_aa: CASSFPGSRYEQYF

v_call: TRBV4-2
clone_size: .
d_call: TRBD1
j_call: TRBJ2-2
cdr3_nt: TGTGCCAGCAGCCAAGGACAGGGGGCGGCCGGGGAGCTGTTTTTT
cdr3_aa: CASSQGQGAAGELFF

v_call: TRBV5-1
clone_size: .
d_call: .
j_call: TRBJ1-6
cdr3_nt: TGCGCCAGCAGCTTGGGAGGGAGCTCCTATAATTCACCCCTCCACTTT
cdr3_aa: CASSLGGSSYNSPLHF

v_call: TRBV5-4
clone_size: .
d_call: TRBD2
j_call: TRBJ2-7
cdr3_nt: TGTGCCAGCAGCATGCCGGGACTAGCTTTATACGAGCAGTACTTC
cdr3_aa: CASSMPGLALYEQYF

v_call: TRBV7-3
clone_size: once
d_call: .
j_call: TRBJ2-2
cdr3_nt: TGTGCCAGCAGCTTTTTGGTGTCTCAGATGTCCGACACCGGGGAGCTGTTTTTT
cdr3_aa: CASSFLVSQMSDTGELFF

v_call: TRBV5-1
clone_size: .
d_call: TRBD1
j_call: TRBJ2-7
cdr3_nt: TGCGCCAGCAGCATAGGACAGGGCACGTTATCCCACGAGCAGTACTTC
cdr3_aa: CASSIGQGTLSHEQYF

v_call: TRBV2
clone_size: .
d_call: TRBD1
j_call: TRBJ2-2
cdr3_nt: TGTGCCACCGGGACAGGGTGGAACACCGGGGAGCTGTTTTTT
cdr3_aa: CATGTGWNTGELFF

v_call: TRBV5-6
clone_size: .
d_call: .
j_call: TRBJ1-6
cdr3_nt: TGTGCCAGCAGCGTATTCCAGGGAAAGAGGCCACCCCTCCACTTT
cdr3_aa: CASSVFQGKRPPLHF

v_call: TRBV7-6
clone_size: few
d_call: .
j_call: TRBJ2-2
cdr3_nt: TGTGCCAGCAGCTTGGGCGGCAGGGGACGGTCCGGGGAGCTGTTTTTT
cdr3_aa: CASSLGGRGRSGELFF

v_call: TRBV18
clone_size: once
d_call: TRBD1
j_call: TRBJ1-1
cdr3_nt: TGTGCCAGCTCACCGCGGGACAGGGTCTGGGGCACTGAAGCTTTCTTT
cdr3_aa: CASSPRDRVWGTEAFF

v_call: TRBV5-1
clone_size: .
d_call: TRBD1
j_call: TRBJ1-4
cdr3_nt: TGCGCCAGCAGACAGACAGGGGGGGTCGTAGCAGCTAATGAAAAACTGTTTTTT
cdr3_aa: CASRQTGGVVAANEKLFF

v_call: TRBV28
clone_size: .
d_call: .
j_call: TRBJ1-2
cdr3_nt: TGTGCCAGCAGACCCGGACATTATGGCTACACCTTC
cdr3_aa: CASRPGHYGYTF

v_call: TRBV5-1
clone_size: .
d_call: .
j_call: TRBJ2-7
cdr3_nt: TGCGCCAGCAGCTTGGCCGCAGGGGGAGGATCCTACGAGCAGTACTTC
cdr3_aa: CASSLAAGGGSYEQYF

v_call: TRBV7-8
clone_size: .
d_call: TRBD1
j_call: TRBJ2-7
cdr3_nt: TGTGCCAGCAGCTTAGGGTTCGACAGGGGGATCTTCGAGCAGTACTTC
cdr3_aa: CASSLGFDRGIFEQYF

v_call: TRBV18
clone_size: .
d_call: .
j_call: TRBJ2-7
cdr3_nt: TGTGCCAGCTCACAGAGCCCCTACGAGCAGTACTTC
cdr3_aa: CASSQSPYEQYF

v_call: TRBV11-3
clone_size: .
d_call: .
j_call: TRBJ2-5
cdr3_nt: TGTGCCAGCAGCTTATATGGCAGGGAAGAGACCCAGTACTTC
cdr3_aa: CASSLYGREETQYF

v_call: TRBV7-2
clone_size: .
d_call: TRBD2
j_call: TRBJ2-1
cdr3_nt: TGTGCCAGCAGCCGGGGGGGCCACAATGAGCAGTTCTTC
cdr3_aa: CASSRGGHNEQFF

v_call: TRBV29-1
clone_size: .
d_call: .
j_call: TRBJ1-2
cdr3_nt: TGCAGCGTTGAAGTACAGACTAACTATGGCTACACCTTC
cdr3_aa: CSVEVQTNYGYTF